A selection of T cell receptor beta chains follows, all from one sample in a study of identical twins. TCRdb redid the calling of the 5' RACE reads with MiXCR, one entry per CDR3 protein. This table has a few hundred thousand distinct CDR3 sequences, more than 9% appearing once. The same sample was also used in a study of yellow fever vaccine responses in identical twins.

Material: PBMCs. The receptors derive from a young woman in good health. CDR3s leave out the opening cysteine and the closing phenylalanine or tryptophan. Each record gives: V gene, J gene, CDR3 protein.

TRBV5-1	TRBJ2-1	ASSLTPDSYNEQF
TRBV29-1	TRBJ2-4	SVFVGGLAKNIQY
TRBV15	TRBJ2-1	ATSIGRTNNEQF
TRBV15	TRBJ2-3	ATSRDIQGTTDTQY
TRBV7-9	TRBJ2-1	ASSLVTSGSGDEQF
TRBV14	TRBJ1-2	ASSQGQVNYGYT
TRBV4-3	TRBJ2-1	ASSQGSAGDNYEQF
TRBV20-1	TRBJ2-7	RGLAGDEQY
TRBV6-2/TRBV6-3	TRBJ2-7	ASSATSGRSDEQY
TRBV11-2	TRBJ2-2	ASSLEAVLTGELF
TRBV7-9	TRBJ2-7	ASSLVGGGTYEQY
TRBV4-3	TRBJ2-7	ASSANRDKSYEQY
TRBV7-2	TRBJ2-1	ASSTGVEGYNEQF
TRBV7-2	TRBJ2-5	ASSSPGTTKTQY
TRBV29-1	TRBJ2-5	SVATVIETQY
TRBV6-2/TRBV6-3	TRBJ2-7	ASSRDYPSSYEQY
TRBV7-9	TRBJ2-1	ASSIDRDHYNEQF
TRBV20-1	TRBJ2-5	SARDPRTSGRETQY
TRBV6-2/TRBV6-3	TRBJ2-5	ASLAGEVTYQETQY
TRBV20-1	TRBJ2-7	SASSAGSSYEQY
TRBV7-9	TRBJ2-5	ASSLDRGGETQY
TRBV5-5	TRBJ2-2	ASSRAGALMGELF
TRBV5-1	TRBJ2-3	ASRSFSGTDTQY
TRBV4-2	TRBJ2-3	ASSPVGLASTDTQY
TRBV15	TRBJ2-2	ATSRPEGTGAPGELF
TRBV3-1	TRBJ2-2	ASSLTNTNTGELF
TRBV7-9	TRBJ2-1	ASSPVGTSGRNEQF
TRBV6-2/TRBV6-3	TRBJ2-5	ASSQPKTQY
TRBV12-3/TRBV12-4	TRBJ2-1	ASSSGPIFTEQF
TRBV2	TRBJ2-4	ASGGRADIQY
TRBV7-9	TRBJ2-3	ASSRRRDRAITDTQY
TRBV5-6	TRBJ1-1	ASSLFVGAPDEAF
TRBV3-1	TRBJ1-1	ASLAGGTPNTEAF
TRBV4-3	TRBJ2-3	ASSLRGTGRDTQY
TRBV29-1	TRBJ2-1	SVEFRGYNEQF
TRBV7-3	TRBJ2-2	ASSPHQVFPNTGELF
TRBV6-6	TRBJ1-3	ASSSTGGNTIY
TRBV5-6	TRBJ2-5	ASIGKRLAETLLGETQY
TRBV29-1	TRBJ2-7	SVATGNHEQY
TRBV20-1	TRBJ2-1	SAREDRLTYNEQF
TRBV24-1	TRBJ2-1	ATSDSGGAGDEQF
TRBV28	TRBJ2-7	ASSFSNPTYEQY